This T cell receptor beta chain was recovered during a study of blood T cell repertoires in COVID-19. Study as a whole: The analysed material was cDNA or gDNA that came from T cells, B-cell-depleted T cells, or PBMCs.

The study drew participants aged roughly 18 to 95 years from 20 to 30 US areas. Cohorts were based on clinical histories the participants reported. This clone was counted a few times. Germline CDR1 reads MNHEY; CDR2 reads SMNVEV (reference sequence). The ends lost 7 bases at V and 7 bases at J; junction bases unmatched: 5. There are 14 residues in the CDR3. Per the study methods: How many nucleated cells were present was estimated from reference gene primer amplification. Only in-frame clones appear in the TCRdb table, and some are missing; sequencing was by immunoSEQ multiplex PCR. Clone size and V and J calls were adopted from that table, with D and trimming inferred from the DNA. The data hold roughly 250,000 clones, with around 88% observed a single time.

The rearrangement uses TRBV27 and TRBJ2-1, with 12 bases aligning to TRBD2. This clonotype originated in a middle-aged woman with acute COVID-19. Sequenced sample: PBMCs or T cells enriched from blood (not recorded which). This chain's CDR3 is CASKTSGRRNEQFF. CDR3 DNA: TGTGCCAGCAAAACTAGCGGGAGGAGGAATGAGCAGTTCTTC.